This T cell receptor (beta chain) was identified during a study of regulatory T cells in long-lasting Graves disease listed by TCRdb under 2021. Regarding the research as a whole: In the newly diagnosed Graves' disease group, patients had been taking antithyroid drugs for less than 3 months. This study used TCR sequencing and RNA sequencing of peripheral blood to compare persistent Graves' disease patients against newly diagnosed Graves' disease patients. The study was registered as a clinical trial and conducted in China. A total of some 35 samples underwent TCR sequencing, from some 13 patients with persistent Graves' disease and some 20 patients with newly diagnosed Graves' disease. Overall study results and their limits: Only peripheral blood was studied, because thyroid tissue, the primary lesion, was inaccessible. A larger number of public clonotypes was shared among persistent patients (approximately 2,600) than among newly diagnosed patients (roughly 1,000). Sequencing and analysis were limited to the TCR beta chain. TRBV28, TRBJ1-2 and TRBJ2-5 were preferentially used in persistent disease, while TRBV20-1 and TRBJ2-1 were favored in newly diagnosed disease. Compared with newly diagnosed patients, patients with persistent Graves' disease had lower TCR Shannon entropy and fewer highly expanded clones, which suggests clonal expansion. The authors acknowledged the small sample size as a limitation that may reduce accuracy.

Libraries were built with multiplex PCR. Sequencer: Illumina HiSeq 4000. To build TCR beta libraries, CDR3 regions were amplified by Arm-PCR using iRepertoire HTBI primers. Gel purification was performed on PCR products prior to sequencing. On the study's bioinformatics: Across samples, roughly 60 TRBV and 13 to 15 TRBJ segments were identified and used for gene usage analysis of CDR3 amino acid clonotypes. COPE and FqMerger were used to merge the filtered high-quality paired reads into contigs. BLAST was used to align contigs to the IMGT TRBV, TRBD and TRBJ reference genes, and CDR3 was defined following IMGT. Clonotypes above 0.1% frequency were classified as highly expanded clones. Shannon entropy served as the measure of repertoire diversity, while the Gini coefficient captured V-J evenness. A clonotype was considered public if more than one individual shared it. The public reads were quality trimmed at Q25 with fastp and then assembled into clones with MiXCR by TCRdb, keeping productive beta chains. Every distinct CDR3 protein forms one entry, paired with its most common genes and DNA. TCRdb, not the authors, supplied the V and J calls. Within this sample are approximately 540,000 distinct CDR3 sequences, with 9.5% to 15% of them counted one time only. The biggest ten clones account for more than 8% of the sample.

This sample's time point label indicates: newly diagnosed GD, antithyroid drugs for less than 3 months. For both TCR sequencing and RNA sequencing, RNA was extracted from PBMCs using TRIzol. The diagnosis of Graves' disease was made according to American Thyroid Association guidelines. Patients were recruited from an endocrinology department in Xi'an, China. Each patient gave approximately 9 milliliters of peripheral blood, collected in an EDTA anticoagulant tube. Ficoll Paque Plus density gradient separation was used to isolate PBMCs, and no further T cell sorting was done. An Agilent 2100 Bioanalyzer and agarose gel were used to check RNA quality, and a NanoDrop 2000 was used to measure RNA concentration. V and J lose 2 bases and 8 bases, and a span of 13 bases separates them. The CDR3 spans 14 residues, from the cysteine through the phenylalanine. The kept DNA is CDR3 alone, 42 bases in frame from the first base.

Many counts were recorded for this clonotype. There is no known antigen for this receptor. No much larger clonotype is one base removed from it; base qualities were not supplied. This sample also appeared in a second study, on T cells in Graves' hyperthyroidism and ophthalmopathy. As that second paper reports: Stable Graves' hyperthyroidism was defined as no progression to ophthalmopathy during 18 months of follow-up. Hyperthyroidism patients were newly diagnosed, with disease duration under 2 months, and aged 18 to 65 years. The study excluded patients with uncontrolled infections, other autoimmune diseases, pregnancy or lactation. Diagnoses were established on the basis of clinical symptoms, serum thyroxine and TRAb, thyroid ultrasound, and orbital computed tomography. The first round of RT-PCR for the TCR CDR3 was performed with the HTBI primer set and the Qiagen OneStep RT-PCR kit. Most expanded thyroid clonotypes (frequency above 0.001) were also detected in blood, a finding suggesting that blood repertoires may reflect thyroid immune responses. A 13 V-J signature model separated ophthalmopathy from stable hyperthyroidism, with about 90% sensitivity and 81.08% specificity in cross-validation and 80%/75% in testing. In validation, the model predicted progression to ophthalmopathy with around 71% sensitivity and about 73% specificity, a median of around six months before onset. TCR V-J signatures able to tell the groups apart were searched for in a discovery cohort of 95 or so patients, of whom 43 had Graves' ophthalmopathy and about 55 had stable Graves' hyperthyroidism. Prospective prediction of ophthalmopathy was tested in an independent validation cohort of about 19 hyperthyroidism patients and some 17 patients who later progressed to ophthalmopathy. The roughly 90 discovery patients were divided at random into training and test sets in a 7:3 ratio. The study also compared thyroid tissue and blood T-cell repertoires from about 6 Graves' hyperthyroidism patients. Following sampling, methimazole starting at 30 mg daily was given to hyperthyroidism patients, and high-dose intravenous methylprednisolone was given to ophthalmopathy patients. A second multiplex PCR round built the libraries, followed by size selection and purification. Paired-end sequencing of the libraries was performed with 100 bp reads on an Illumina HiSeq2000. Raw data were processed with SOAPnuke, discarding reads with adapters, uncalled bases, mean Phred below 15, or no exact constant-primer or identifier match. COPE v1.2.5 was used to merge high-quality paired reads, and clonotypes were defined as unique nucleotide sequences. Clonotypes were aligned to IMGT TRBV, TRBD and TRBJ reference segments using MiTCR v1.1. The analysis was restricted to V-J combinations with a frequency above 0.0001, which together covered 99% to 99.2% of the repertoires. A TCS score was defined as the ratio of F50 (clonal expansion) to E x V (chaos), with BLOSUM62-based TCRdist applied between CDR3 peptides within each V-J. Welch's t-statistics and random forest reduced approximately 520 V-J features to roughly 13, which were used in a naive Bayes classifier (R e1071). Sample size was not statistically predetermined, and blinding of investigators to group allocation was not performed. TCR Vbeta CDR3 sequencing of around 130 peripheral blood samples (around 45 ophthalmopathy, around 80 hyperthyroidism and around 17 progressor patients) is reported in the paper.

The chain is encoded by TRBV12-3 or TRBV12-4 joined to TRBJ2-1; a tentative D match to TRBD2 spans 5 bases. The clonotype comes from a young woman with Graves disease. Donor details come from another sample of the same person, matched by shared clones. The input for sequencing was peripheral blood mononuclear cells (PBMCs), taken at new diagnosis, from a patient treated with antithyroid drugs. Here is the DNA: TGTGCCAGCAGTTTACGGGGTGTGGTTTATGAGCAGTTCTTC. It is translated as CASSLRGVVYEQFF.